The sequence of this T cell receptor beta chain was determined in a study of identical twins. Findings and caveats of the study: While abundant cord blood beta clonotypes carried fewer insertions, memory repertoires showed no such pattern.

Germline V lookup: CDR1 SGHRS, CDR2 YFSETQ. The CDR3 contains 14 residues. Trimming stripped 6 bases from V and 0 bases from J, with 13 bases between. This clonotype was counted only a few times. Its cognate antigen is unknown. TCRdb passed the 5' RACE reads through MiXCR, listing each CDR3 protein once. This sample carries 650,000 to 750,000 distinct CDR3 sequences, around 20% of them seen once, and the ten largest clones take approximately 4.5%. The same specimen was also included in a second study, on T cells expressing NK-cell markers. Per that paper: In five or six donors, dominant CD3+CD56+NKG2C+ clonotypes ranked among the top 10 CD8+ clonotypes. Topping the CD3+CD56-NKG2C+ fraction as well were these clonotypes, in four donors.

The clonotype was recovered from a young woman in good health. The V gene is TRBV5-1, the J gene TRBJ2-7; no clear D. The sample taken for sequencing was PBMCs. The CDR3 DNA reads as TGCGCCAGCAATCGCGGCAGTAGCTCCTACGAGCAGTACTTC. Its protein product is CASNRGSSSYEQYF.